The present entry profiles one TCR beta chain with its context. The data were taken from a study of blood T cell repertoires in COVID-19. Data came from immunoSEQ multiplex PCR; TCRdb stores just in-frame clones and leaves some out. The table lists approximately 150,000 clones, around 90% of them singletons, with over 1.5% in the top ten. Trimming removed 6 bases at V and 9 bases at J, with 12 bases between. The CDR3 covers 12 residues. The clonotype originates from a woman aged 60-70 years with acute or convalescent COVID-19. V usage is TRBV12-3 or TRBV12-4 and J usage is TRBJ1-5; perhaps TRBD1 as D (6 bases). The specimen was peripheral blood. This CDR3 reads CASSGTPRPQHF. DNA of the CDR3: TGTGCCAGCAGCGGGACACCACGGCCCCAGCATTTT.